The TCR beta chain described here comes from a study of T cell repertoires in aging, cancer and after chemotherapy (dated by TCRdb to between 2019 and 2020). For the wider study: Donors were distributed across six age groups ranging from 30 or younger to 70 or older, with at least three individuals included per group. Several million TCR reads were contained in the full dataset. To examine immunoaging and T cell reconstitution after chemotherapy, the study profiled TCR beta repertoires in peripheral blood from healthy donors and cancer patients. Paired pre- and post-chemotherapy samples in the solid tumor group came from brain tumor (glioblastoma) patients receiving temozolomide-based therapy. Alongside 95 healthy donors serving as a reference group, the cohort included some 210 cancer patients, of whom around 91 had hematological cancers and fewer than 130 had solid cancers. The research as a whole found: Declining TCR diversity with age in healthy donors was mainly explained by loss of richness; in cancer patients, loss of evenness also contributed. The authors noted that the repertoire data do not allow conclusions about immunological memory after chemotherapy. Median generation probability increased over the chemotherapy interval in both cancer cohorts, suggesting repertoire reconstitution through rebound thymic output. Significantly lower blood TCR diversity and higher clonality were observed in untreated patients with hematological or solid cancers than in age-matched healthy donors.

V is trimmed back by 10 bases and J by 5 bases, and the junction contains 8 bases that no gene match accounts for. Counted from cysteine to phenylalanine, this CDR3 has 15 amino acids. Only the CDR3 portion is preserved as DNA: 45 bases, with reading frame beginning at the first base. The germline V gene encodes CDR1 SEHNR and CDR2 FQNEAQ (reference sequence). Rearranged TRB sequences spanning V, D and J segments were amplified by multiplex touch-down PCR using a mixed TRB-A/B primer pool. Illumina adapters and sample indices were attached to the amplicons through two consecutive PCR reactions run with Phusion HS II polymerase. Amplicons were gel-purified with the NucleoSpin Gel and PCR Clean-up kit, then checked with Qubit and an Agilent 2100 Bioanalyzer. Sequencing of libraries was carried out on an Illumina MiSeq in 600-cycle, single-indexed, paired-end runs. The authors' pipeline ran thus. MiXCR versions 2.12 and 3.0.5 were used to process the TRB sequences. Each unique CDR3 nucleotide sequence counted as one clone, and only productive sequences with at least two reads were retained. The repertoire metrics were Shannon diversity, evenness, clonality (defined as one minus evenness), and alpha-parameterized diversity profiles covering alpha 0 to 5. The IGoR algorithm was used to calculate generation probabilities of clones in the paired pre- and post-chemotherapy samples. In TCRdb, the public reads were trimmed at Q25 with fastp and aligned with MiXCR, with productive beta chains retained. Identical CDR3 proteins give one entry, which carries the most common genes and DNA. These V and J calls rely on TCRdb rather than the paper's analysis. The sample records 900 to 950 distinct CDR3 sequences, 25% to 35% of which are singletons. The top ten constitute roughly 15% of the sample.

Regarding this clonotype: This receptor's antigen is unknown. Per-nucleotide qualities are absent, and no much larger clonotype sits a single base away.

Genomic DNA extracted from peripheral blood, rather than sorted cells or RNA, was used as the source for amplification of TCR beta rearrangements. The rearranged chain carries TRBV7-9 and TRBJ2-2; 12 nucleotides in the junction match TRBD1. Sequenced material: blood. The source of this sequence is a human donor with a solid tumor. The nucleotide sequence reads TGTGCCACCGGGGACAGGGGGCGTACTACCGGGGAGCTGTTTTTT. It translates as CATGDRGRTTGELFF.